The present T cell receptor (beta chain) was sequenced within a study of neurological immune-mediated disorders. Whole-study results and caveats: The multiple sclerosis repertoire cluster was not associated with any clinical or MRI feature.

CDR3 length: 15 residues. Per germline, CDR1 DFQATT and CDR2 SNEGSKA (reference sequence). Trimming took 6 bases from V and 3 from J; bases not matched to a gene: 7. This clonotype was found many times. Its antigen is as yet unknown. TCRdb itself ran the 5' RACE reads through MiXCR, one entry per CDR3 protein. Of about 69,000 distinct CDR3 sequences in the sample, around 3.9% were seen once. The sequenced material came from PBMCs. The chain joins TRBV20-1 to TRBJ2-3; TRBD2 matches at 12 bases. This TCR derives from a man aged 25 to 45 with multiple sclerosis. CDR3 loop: CSARKLAGGTDTQYF. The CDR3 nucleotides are TGCAGTGCCCGGAAACTAGCGGGGGGAACAGATACGCAGTATTTT.